These 10 T cell receptor beta chains were all obtained from the same sample, sequenced in a study of tumor-infiltrating lymphocytes in primary liver carcinoma (TCRdb year 2017). Sequencing was performed on an Illumina HiSeq 2500. Using a constant-region primer and ProtoScript II reverse transcriptase, TCRbeta-specific cDNA was reverse-transcribed from roughly 500 ng total RNA. Construction of the TCRbeta libraries relied on three nested rounds of multiplex PCR, following a slightly modified ARM-PCR procedure. The first two PCR rounds used multiplex TRBV1-TRBV30 forward primers with a Cbeta reverse primer, each for 10 cycles. The public sequencing data were trimmed at Q25 with fastp and processed into clonotypes with MiXCR by TCRdb, which kept only in-frame beta chains. CDR3 protein sequences are deduplicated, and each keeps its most common genes and DNA. This sample has roughly 330,000 distinct CDR3 sequences in its table, and around three fifths of those were observed once. About 6.1% of the sample goes to the ten largest clones.

TRIzol reagent was used to extract blood RNA from unsorted whole blood, while the DNeasy Blood & Tissue kit provided the germline DNA. The specimen was peripheral blood. The source of these receptors is a man aged 35 to 55 with primary liver carcinoma and hepatitis B virus infection.

A word on this clonotype: A read error may produce the germline difference seen at one junction end. The rearrangement joins TRBV14 to TRBJ2-4, with D maybe TRBD1 (6 bases). The CDR3 is made up of 15 amino acids. CDR1 and CDR2 (germline): SGHDN, FVKESK. The CDR3 sequence is CGSSQGQGRRNIQYF. CDR3 coding DNA: TGTGGCAGCAGCCAAGGGCAGGGGCGCAGAAACATTCAGTACTTC.

As for this clonotype: A junction end diverges from the germline sequence, so it may reflect a read error. The J gene is TRBJ1-4, the V gene TRBV4-2; the D gene is possibly TRBD1 (6 bases). The CDR3 spans 16 residues. CDR1 and CDR2 (germline): LGHNA, YNFKEQ. Here the CDR3 reads CASSQLGTPTNGKLFF. The DNA for the CDR3 is TGTGCAAGCAGCCAACTCGGGACACCAACTAATGGAAAACTGTTTTTT.

A word on this clonotype: Just one base apart from a much larger clone, this may be a read error. The V and J genes are TRBV4-3 and TRBJ1-4; no clear D. The length of the CDR3 is 15 residues. Trimming left V 0 bases short and J 4 bases short, with 9 bases between. Germline CDR1 is LGHNA and CDR2 is YSLEER. The CDR3 sequence: CASSQDPYYNEKLFF. CDR3 nucleotides: TGCGCCAGCAGCCAAGACCCCTATTATAATGAAAAACTGTTTTTT.

This clonotype was recorded many times. The J gene is TRBJ1-6, the V gene TRBV4-1; weak D call: TRBD1 (6 bases). The CDR3 sequence is 15 residues long. Germline lookup yields CDR1 MGHRA and CDR2 YSYEKL. Trimming left V 0 bases short and J 10 bases short, with 13 bases between. The CDR3 bases are TGCGCCAGCAGCCAAGATCAGGGGACATCATCACCCCTCCACTTT. Protein product: CASSQDQGTSSPLHF.

This clonotype was seen only a few times. One junction end disagrees with the germline gene, perhaps due to a read error. V is TRBV4-2 and J is TRBJ2-3; D might be TRBD1 (5 bases). This CDR3 is built from 16 residues. Per the germline V gene, CDR1 is LGHNA and CDR2 is YNFKEQ. The CDR3 sequence is CASSPLGPQSTGTQYF. DNA for the CDR3: TGTGCCAGCAGCCCCTTGGGCCCCCAATCCACAGGTACGCAGTATTTT.

For this clonotype: A much larger clone is a single base away; this may be a read error. CDR3 loop: CASSPPGQGNIKYF. The CDR3 DNA reads TGTGCCAGCAGTCCGCCGGGACAGGGAAACATTAAGTACTTC. The chain is built from TRBV6-5 and TRBJ2-4, with 9 bases that match TRBD1. This CDR3 has 14 amino acids. Germline V gene sequence: CDR1 MNHEY, CDR2 SVGAGI.

The table lists this clonotype with many counts. V is TRBV6-5 and J is TRBJ1-1; D not certain. CDR1 is MNHEY, CDR2 SVGAGI, per germline. The CDR3 is 13 residues long. V lost 10 bases and J 1 base, leaving 13 bases between the germline ends. The CDR3 DNA sequence: TGTGCCACCTTGAAGGGAGCGAACACTGAAGCTTTCTTT. This sequence encodes CATLKGANTEAFF.

This clonotype was seen only a few times. A read error may produce the germline difference seen at one junction end. The gene calls are TRBV4-1 and TRBJ2-7; unclear D gene. Germline loops: CDR1 MGHRA, CDR2 YSYEKL. This CDR3 region has 13 residues. As DNA, the CDR3 is TGCGCCAGCAGCCAAGGGGGTACCTACGGGCAGTACTTC. This sequence encodes CASSQGGTYGQYF.

About this clonotype: This may be a read error: a much more frequent sequence differs by one nucleotide. This sequence joins TRBV6-5 and TRBJ2-2; D unclear. The length of the CDR3 is 15 residues. Trimming stripped 4 bases from V and 3 bases from J, with 12 bases between. Germline V CDR1 and CDR2: MNHEY, SVGAGI. CDR3 in DNA: TGTGCCAGCAGTTTTGGCAGCGTGGACACCGGGGAGCTGTTTTTT. Protein: CASSFGSVDTGELFF.

Of note for this clonotype: This clone may be a read error of a much larger clone one base away. The chain employs TRBV10-3 and TRBJ2-5; tentative D call: TRBD1 (5 bases). Trimming stripped 8 bases from V and 1 base from J, with 11 bases between. Looked up from germline, CDR1 is ENHRY and CDR2 is SYGVKD. The CDR3 runs 13 residues. CDR3: CAIGAWAQETQYF. The CDR3 bases are TGTGCCATCGGGGCATGGGCCCAAGAGACCCAGTACTTC.